This entry concerns a single T cell receptor (beta chain). The CDR3 loop spans 12 amino acids. Authors' data handling: It was from reference gene primer amplification that nucleated cell counts were estimated. Clones were sequenced by immunoSEQ multiplex PCR, and TCRdb holds only the in-frame ones, with some missing. V and J calls and clone size follow that table, whereas D and trimming were derived from the DNA. The sample has roughly 250,000 clones; 70% to 85% are singletons. The record originates from a study of blood T cell repertoires in COVID-19. Study context: The samples span acute and convalescent COVID-19 from the United States, Italy and Spain. Nucleic acid was either cDNA or gDNA, and it came from T cells, B-cell-depleted T cells, or PBMCs.

J is TRBJ2-3 and V is TRBV21-1; the table's TRBD1 call for D was not verified on the DNA. TRBV21-1 counts as a pseudogene. This receptor was identified in a woman older than 75 with active or convalescent COVID-19. The sequencing input was peripheral blood. The CDR3 protein is CASPASGDTQYF. The CDR3 coding sequence is TGTGCCAGCCCCGCCTCAGGGGACACGCAGTATTTT.